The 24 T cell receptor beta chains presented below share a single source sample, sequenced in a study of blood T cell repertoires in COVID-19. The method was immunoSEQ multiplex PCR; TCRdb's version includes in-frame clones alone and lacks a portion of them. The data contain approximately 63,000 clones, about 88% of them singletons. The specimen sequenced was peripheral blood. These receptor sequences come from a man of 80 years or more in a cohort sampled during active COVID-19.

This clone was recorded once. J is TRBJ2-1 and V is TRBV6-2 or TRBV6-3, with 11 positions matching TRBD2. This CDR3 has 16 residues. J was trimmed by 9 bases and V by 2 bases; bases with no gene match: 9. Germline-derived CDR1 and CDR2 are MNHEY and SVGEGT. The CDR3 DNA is TGTGCCAGCAGTTACCCACTAGCGGGGGTGGTCGGTGAGCAGTTCTTC. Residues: CASSYPLAGVVGEQFF.

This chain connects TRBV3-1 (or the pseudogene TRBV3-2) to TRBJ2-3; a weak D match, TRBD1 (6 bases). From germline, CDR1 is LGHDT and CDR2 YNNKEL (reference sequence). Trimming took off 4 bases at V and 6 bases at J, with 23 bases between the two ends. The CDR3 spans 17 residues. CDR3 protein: CASSLLGLGPTGDTQYF. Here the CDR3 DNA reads TGTGCCAGCAGCCTTCTAGGTCTGGGTCCAACAGGGGATACGCAGTATTTT.

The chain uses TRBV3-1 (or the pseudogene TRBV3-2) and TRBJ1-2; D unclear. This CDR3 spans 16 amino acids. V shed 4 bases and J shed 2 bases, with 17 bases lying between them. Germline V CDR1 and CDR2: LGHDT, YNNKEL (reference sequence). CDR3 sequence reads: CASSLSGVDRNYGYTF. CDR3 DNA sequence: TGTGCCAGCAGCCTAAGCGGGGTCGATAGAAACTATGGCTACACCTTC.

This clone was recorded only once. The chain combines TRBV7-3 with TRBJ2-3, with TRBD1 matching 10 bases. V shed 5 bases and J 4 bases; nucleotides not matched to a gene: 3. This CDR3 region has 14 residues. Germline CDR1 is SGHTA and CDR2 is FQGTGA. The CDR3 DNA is TGTGCCAGCAGCCACGGGACAGGGGCAGATACGCAGTATTTT. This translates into CASSHGTGADTQYF. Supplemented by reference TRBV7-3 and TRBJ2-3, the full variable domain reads GAGVSQTPSNKVTEKGKYVELRCDPISGHTALYWYRQSLGQGPEFLIYFQGTGAADDSGLPNDRFFAVRPEGSVSTLKIQRTERGDSAVYLCASSHGTGADTQYFGPGTRLTVL.

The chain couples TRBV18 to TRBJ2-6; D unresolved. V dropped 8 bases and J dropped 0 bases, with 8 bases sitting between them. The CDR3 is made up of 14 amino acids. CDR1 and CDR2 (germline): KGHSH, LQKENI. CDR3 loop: CASASASGANVLTF. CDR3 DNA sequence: TGTGCCAGCGCCAGCGCCTCTGGGGCCAACGTCCTGACTTTC.

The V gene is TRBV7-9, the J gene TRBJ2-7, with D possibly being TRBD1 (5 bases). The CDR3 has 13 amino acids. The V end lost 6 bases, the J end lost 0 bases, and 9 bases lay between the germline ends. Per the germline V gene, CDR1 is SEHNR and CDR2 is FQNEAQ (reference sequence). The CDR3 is CASREGASYEQYF. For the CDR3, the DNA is TGTGCCAGCAGGGAAGGGGCCTCCTACGAGCAGTACTTC.

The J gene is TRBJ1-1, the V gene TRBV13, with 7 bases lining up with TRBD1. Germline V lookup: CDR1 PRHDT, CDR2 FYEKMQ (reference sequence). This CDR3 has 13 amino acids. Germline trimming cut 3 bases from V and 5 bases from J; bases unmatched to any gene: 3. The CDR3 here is CASSLTGRTEAFF. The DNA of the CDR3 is TGTGCCAGCAGCTTGACAGGGAGGACTGAAGCTTTCTTT. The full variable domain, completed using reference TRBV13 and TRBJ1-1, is AAGVIQSPRHLIKEKRETATLKCYPIPRHDTVYWYQQGPGQDPQFLISFYEKMQSDKGSIPDRFSAQQFSDYHSELNMSSLELGDSALYFCASSLTGRTEAFFGQGTRLTVV.

The CDR3 DNA reads TGTGCCAGCAGTTTATTCCGACAGGGGATCGGTGAGCAGTTCTTC. Translating gives CASSLFRQGIGEQFF. The V call is TRBV27, the J call TRBJ2-1; 8 nucleotides align to TRBD1. The germline CDR1 and CDR2 sequences are MNHEY and SMNVEV (reference sequence). The ends lost 1 base at V and 9 bases at J; junction bases unmatched: 8. CDR3 length equals 15 residues.

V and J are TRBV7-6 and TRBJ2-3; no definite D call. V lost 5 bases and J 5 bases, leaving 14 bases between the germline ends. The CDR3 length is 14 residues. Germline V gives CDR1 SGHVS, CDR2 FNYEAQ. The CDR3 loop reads CASSPRSRGDTQYF. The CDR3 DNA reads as TGTGCCAGCAGCCCACGGAGCAGAGGAGATACGCAGTATTTT. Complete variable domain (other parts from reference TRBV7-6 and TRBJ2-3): GAGVSQSPRYKVTKRGQDVALRCDPISGHVSLYWYRQALGQGPEFLTYFNYEAQQDKSGLPNDRFSAERPEGSISTLTIQRTEQRDSAMYRCASSPRSRGDTQYFGPGTRLTVL.

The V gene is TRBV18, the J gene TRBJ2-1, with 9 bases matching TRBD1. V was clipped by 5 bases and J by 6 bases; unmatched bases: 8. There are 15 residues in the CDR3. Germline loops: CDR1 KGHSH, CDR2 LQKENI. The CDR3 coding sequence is TGTGCCAGCTCATCAATGGGACAGGGTACCAATGAGCAGTTCTTC. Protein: CASSSMGQGTNEQFF.

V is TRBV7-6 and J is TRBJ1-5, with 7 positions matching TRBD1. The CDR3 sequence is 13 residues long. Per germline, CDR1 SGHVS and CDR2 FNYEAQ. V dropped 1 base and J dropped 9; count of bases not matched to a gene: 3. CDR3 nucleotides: TGTGCCAGCAGCTTAGAGACAGGGCGGCCCCAGCATTTT. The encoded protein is CASSLETGRPQHF.

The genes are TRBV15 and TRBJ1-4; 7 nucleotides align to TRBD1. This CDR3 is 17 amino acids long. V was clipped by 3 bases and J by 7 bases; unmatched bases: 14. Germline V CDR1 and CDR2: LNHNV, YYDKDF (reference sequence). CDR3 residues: CATSRKFTGTATEKLFF. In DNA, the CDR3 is TGTGCCACCAGCAGGAAATTTACCGGGACAGCGACTGAAAAACTGTTTTTT.

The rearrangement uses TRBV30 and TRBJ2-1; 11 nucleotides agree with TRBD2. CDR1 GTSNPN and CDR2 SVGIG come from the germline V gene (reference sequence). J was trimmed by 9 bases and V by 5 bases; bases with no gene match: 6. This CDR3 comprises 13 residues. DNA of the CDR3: TGTGCCTGGGGTAAACTAGCGGGAGTTGAGCAGTTCTTC. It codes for CAWGKLAGVEQFF.

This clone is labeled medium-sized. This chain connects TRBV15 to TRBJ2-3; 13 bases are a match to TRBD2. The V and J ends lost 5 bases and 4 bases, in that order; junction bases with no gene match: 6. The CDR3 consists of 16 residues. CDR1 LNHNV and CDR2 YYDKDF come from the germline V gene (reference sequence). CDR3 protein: CATSRRTSGSSDTQYF. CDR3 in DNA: TGTGCCACCAGCCGAAGGACTAGCGGGAGCTCAGATACGCAGTATTTT.

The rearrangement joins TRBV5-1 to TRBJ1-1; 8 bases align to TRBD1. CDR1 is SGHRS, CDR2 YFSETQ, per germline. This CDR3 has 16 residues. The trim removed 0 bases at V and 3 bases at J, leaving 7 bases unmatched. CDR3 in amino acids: CASSLGQGAPDTEAFF. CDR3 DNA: TGCGCCAGCAGCTTGGGGCAGGGGGCGCCGGACACTGAAGCTTTCTTT. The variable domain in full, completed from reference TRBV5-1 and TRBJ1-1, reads KAGVTQTPRYLIKTRGQQVTLSCSPISGHRSVSWYQQTPGQGLQFLFEYFSETQRNKGNFPGRFSGRQFSNSRSEMNVSTLELGDSALYLCASSLGQGAPDTEAFFGQGTRLTVV.

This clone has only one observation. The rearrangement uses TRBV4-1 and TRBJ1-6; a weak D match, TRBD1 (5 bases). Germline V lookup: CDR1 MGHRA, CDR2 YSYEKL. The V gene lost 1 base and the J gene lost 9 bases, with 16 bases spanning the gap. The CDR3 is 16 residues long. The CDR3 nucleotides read TGCGCCAGCAGCCAAGTTGGGGGAGGAGTGGTTTCACCCCTCCACTTT. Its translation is CASSQVGGGVVSPLHF.

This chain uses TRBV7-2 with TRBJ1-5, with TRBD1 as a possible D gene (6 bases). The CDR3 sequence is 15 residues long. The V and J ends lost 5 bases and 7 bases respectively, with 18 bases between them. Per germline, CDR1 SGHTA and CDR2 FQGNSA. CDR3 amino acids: CASSPSRTVGQPQHF. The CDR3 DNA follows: TGTGCCAGCAGCCCTTCCAGGACAGTCGGCCAGCCCCAGCATTTT.

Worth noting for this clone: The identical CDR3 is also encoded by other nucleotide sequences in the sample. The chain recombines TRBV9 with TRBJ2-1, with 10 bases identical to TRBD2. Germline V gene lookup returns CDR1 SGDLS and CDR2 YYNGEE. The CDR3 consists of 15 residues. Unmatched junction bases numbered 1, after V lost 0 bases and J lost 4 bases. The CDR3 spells CASSVDSGGYNEQFF. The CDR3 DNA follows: TGTGCCAGCAGCGTAGATAGCGGGGGGTACAATGAGCAGTTCTTC.

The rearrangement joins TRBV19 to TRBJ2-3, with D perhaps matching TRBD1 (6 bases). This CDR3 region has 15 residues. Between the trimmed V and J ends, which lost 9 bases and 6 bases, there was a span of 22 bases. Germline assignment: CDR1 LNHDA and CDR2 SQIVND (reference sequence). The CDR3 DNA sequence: TGTGCCAGCAGAAAGAGTGGGGGCACGGCGGATACGCAGTATTTT. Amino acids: CASRKSGGTADTQYF. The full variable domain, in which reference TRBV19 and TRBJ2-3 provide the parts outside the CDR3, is DGGITQSPKYLFRKEGQNVTLSCEQNLNHDAMYWYRQDPGQGLRLIYYSQIVNDFQKGDIAEGYSVSREKKESFPLTVTSAQKNPTAFYLCASRKSGGTADTQYFGPGTRLTVL.

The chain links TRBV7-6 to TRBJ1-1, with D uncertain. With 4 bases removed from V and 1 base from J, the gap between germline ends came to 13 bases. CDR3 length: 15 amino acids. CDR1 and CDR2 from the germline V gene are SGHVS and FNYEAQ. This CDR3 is CASSSPRAGNTEAFF. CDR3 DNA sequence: TGTGCCAGCAGCTCCCCTCGTGCAGGGAACACTGAAGCTTTCTTT.

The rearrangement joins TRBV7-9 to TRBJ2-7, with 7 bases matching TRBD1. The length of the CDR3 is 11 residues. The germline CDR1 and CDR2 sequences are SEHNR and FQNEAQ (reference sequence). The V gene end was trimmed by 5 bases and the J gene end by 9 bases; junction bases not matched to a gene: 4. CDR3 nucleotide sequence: TGTGCCAGCAGCCCAGGGGACAGGCAGTACTTC. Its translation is CASSPGDRQYF.

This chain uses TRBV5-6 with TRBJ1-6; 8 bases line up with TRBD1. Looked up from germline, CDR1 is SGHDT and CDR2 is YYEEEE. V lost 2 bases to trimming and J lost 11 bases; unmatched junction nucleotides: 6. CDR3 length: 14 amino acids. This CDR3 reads CASSFTGGETPLHF. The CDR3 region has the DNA TGTGCCAGCAGCTTTACAGGGGGAGAAACACCCCTCCACTTT.

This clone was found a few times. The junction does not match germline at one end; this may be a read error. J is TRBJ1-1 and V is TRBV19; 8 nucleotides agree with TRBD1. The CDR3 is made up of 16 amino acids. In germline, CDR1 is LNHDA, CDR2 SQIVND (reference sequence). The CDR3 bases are TGTGCCAGTAGTTCCAGGGGGCGAGCTCGGAACGCTGAAGCTTTCTTT. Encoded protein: CASSSRGRARNAEAFF.

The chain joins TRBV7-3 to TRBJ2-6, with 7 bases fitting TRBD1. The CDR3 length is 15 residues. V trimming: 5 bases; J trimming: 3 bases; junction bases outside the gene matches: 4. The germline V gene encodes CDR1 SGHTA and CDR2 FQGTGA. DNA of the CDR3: TGTGCCAGCAGCCCGAGGGGGCTTGGGGCCAACGTCCTGACTTTC. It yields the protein CASSPRGLGANVLTF.